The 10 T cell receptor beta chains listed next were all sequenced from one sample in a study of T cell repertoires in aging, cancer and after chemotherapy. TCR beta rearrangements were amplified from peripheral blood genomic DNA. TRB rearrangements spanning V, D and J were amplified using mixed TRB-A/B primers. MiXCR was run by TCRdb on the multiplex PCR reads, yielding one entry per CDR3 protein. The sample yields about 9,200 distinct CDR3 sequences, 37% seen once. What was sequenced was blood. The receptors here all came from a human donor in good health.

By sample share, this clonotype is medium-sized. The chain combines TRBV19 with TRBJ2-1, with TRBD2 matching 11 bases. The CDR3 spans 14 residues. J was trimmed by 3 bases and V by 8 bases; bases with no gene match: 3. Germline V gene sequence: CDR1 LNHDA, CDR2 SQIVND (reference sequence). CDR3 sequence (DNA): TGTGCCAGTCACCTAGCGGGGGGCTACAATGAGCAGTTCTTC. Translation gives CASHLAGGYNEQFF.

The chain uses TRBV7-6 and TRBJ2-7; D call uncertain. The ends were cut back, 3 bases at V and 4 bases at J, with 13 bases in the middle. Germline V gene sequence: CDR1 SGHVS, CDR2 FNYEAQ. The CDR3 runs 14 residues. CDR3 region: CASSLSGWDYEQYF. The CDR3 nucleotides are TGTGCCAGCAGCTTGTCTGGGTGGGATTACGAGCAGTACTTC.

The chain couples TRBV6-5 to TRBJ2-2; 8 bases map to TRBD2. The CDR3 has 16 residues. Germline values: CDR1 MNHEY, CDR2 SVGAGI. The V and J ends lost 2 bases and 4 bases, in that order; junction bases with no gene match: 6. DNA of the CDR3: TGTGCCAGCAGTTACGCGGGGGGCGCGGGCACCGGGGAGCTGTTTTTT. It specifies CASSYAGGAGTGELFF.

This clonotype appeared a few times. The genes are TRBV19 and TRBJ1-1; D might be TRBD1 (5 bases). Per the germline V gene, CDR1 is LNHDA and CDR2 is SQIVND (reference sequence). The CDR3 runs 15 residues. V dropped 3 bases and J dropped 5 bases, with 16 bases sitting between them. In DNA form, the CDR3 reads TGTGCCAGTAGTATCCGGGGCCGTGGAAATACTGAAGCTTTCTTT. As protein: CASSIRGRGNTEAFF.

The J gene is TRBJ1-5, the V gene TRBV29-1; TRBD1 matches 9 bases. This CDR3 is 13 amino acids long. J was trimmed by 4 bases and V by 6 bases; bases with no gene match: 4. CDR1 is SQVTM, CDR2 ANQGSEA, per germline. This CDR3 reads CSVGGQGNQPQHF. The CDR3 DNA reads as TGCAGCGTGGGGGGACAGGGTAATCAGCCCCAGCATTTT.

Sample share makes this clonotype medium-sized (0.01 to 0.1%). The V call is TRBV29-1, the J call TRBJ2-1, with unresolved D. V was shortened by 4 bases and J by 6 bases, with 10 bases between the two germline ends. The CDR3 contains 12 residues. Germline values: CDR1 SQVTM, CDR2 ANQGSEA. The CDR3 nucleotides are TGCAGCGTTGGGGTCCGCTCCAATGAGCAGTTCTTC. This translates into CSVGVRSNEQFF.

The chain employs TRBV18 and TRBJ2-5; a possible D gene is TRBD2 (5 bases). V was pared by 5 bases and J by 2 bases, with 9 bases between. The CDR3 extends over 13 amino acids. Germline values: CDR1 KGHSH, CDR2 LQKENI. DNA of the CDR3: TGTGCCAGCTCAAGAGCGGCTCAAGAGACCCAGTACTTC. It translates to CASSRAAQETQYF. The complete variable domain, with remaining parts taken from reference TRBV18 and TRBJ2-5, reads NAGVMQNPRHLVRRRGQEARLRCSPMKGHSHVYWYRQLPEEGLKFMVYLQKENIIDESGMPKERFSAEFPKEGPSILRIQQVVRGDSAAYFCASSRAAQETQYFGPGTRLLVL.

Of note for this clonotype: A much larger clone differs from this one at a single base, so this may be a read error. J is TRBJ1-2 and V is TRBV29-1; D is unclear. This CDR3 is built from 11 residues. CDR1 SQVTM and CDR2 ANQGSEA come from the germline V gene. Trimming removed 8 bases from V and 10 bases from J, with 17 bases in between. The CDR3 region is CSIGSVGDYTF. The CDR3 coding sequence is TGCAGCATTGGGAGTGTCGGTGACTACACCTTC.

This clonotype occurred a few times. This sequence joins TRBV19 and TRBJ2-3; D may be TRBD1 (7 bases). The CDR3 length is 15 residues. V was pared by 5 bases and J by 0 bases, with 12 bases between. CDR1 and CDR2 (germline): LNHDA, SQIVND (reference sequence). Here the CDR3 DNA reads TGTGCCAGTAGTTCAGGGGGGCTTAGCACAGATACGCAGTATTTT. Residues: CASSSGGLSTDTQYF.

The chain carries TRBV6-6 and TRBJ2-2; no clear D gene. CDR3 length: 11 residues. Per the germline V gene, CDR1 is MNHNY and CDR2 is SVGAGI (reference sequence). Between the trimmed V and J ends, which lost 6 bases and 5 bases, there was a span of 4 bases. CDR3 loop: CASRYTGELFF. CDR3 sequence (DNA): TGTGCCAGCAGATATACCGGGGAGCTGTTTTTT.